These T cell receptor beta chains were read from a single sample in a study of blood T cell repertoires in COVID-19. Using immunoSEQ multiplex PCR, the repertoire was profiled, and TCRdb retains in-frame clones only, with some absent. The sample holds about 410,000 clones, more than 80% seen once. Sequenced material: peripheral blood. These receptors all stem from a woman aged 25 to 39 with active or convalescent COVID-19. Each CDR3 is given with its conserved first and last residue. Fields, in order: J gene, V gene, D gene, clone size, CDR3 protein, CDR3 DNA. D genes are given only for firm matches. Clone size, where shown, is once, few, many, or a class for clones that have expanded.

TRBJ1-2 TRBV7-9 - - CASSVSGAGDYGYTF TGTGCCAGCAGCGTGTCAGGGGCCGGGGACTATGGCTACACCTTC
TRBJ2-2 TRBV5-1 TRBD1 - CASSLKTGGVETGELFF TGCGCCAGCAGCTTGAAGACAGGGGGCGTCGAGACCGGGGAGCTGTTTTTT
TRBJ2-5 TRBV25-1 - - CASTGGWQNQETQYF TGTGCCAGCACGGGTGGGTGGCAGAACCAAGAGACCCAGTACTTC
TRBJ2-7 TRBV6-5 - - CASRTGPGASYEQYF TGTGCCAGCAGAACGGGGCCAGGGGCCTCCTACGAGCAGTACTTC
TRBJ2-5 TRBV2 - - CASSGLEVSKETQYF TGTGCCAGCAGTGGTCTAGAGGTTTCGAAAGAGACCCAGTACTTC
TRBJ1-2 TRBV6-5 - - CASSYSVGPAYGYTF TGTGCCAGCAGTTACTCGGTGGGGCCCGCGTATGGCTACACCTTC
TRBJ1-2 TRBV10-3 TRBD1 - CAISLGQGSYGYTF TGTGCCATCAGTCTGGGACAGGGTAGCTATGGCTACACCTTC
TRBJ2-7 TRBV5-1 TRBD1 - CASSPVGQVTYEQYF TGCGCCAGCAGCCCCGTGGGACAGGTGACCTACGAGCAGTACTTC
TRBJ1-1 TRBV27 TRBD1 - CASSLTQGAYVNTEAFF TGTGCCAGCAGCCTGACGCAGGGGGCTTACGTGAACACTGAAGCTTTCTTT
TRBJ2-7 TRBV4-2 - - CASSQAEVVRYEQYF TGTGCCAGCAGCCAAGCGGAGGTAGTTCGCTACGAGCAGTACTTC
TRBJ2-1 TRBV2 - - CASSEGGRGQFF TGTGCCAGCAGTGAAGGGGGCAGGGGGCAGTTCTTC
TRBJ1-5 TRBV4-2 - - CASSQAGTYQPQHF TGTGCCAGCAGCCAAGCAGGGACATATCAGCCCCAGCATTTT
TRBJ1-5 TRBV3-1/TRBV3-2 - - CASSQDPGGQPQHF TGTGCCAGCAGCCAAGACCCCGGGGGTCAGCCCCAGCATTTT
TRBJ2-2 TRBV6-1 TRBD2 - CASSGGAGGRNTGELFF TGTGCCAGCAGTGGCGGAGCGGGGGGACGGAACACCGGGGAGCTGTTTTTT
TRBJ2-1 TRBV7-2 TRBD2 - CASSLSVTSGASSYNEQFF TGTGCCAGCAGCTTATCGGTGACTAGCGGAGCTAGCTCCTACAATGAGCAGTTCTTC
TRBJ2-3 TRBV4-1 TRBD1 - CASSQELGGQGAGDTQYF TGCGCCAGCAGCCAAGAATTGGGTGGGCAGGGGGCAGGGGATACGCAGTATTTT
TRBJ2-7 TRBV5-1 - once CASSSGQGSDEQYF TGCGCCAGCAGCTCCGGTCAGGGATCCGACGAGCAGTACTTC
TRBJ1-5 TRBV21-1 - - CASSDHPGDRVSNQPQHF TGTGCCAGCAGCGACCATCCCGGGGACAGGGTTAGCAATCAGCCCCAGCATTTT
TRBJ2-7 TRBV6-1 - - CASSEVGADSYEQYF TGTGCCAGCAGTGAAGTCGGAGCGGACTCCTACGAGCAGTACTTC
TRBJ2-5 TRBV7-2 TRBD2 - CASSLPPSGGEETQYF TGTGCCAGCAGCTTACCTCCTAGCGGGGGGGAGGAGACCCAGTACTTC
TRBJ2-5 TRBV5-4 TRBD2 - CASSKRLAGGGETQYF TGTGCCAGCAGCAAACGACTAGCGGGAGGGGGAGAGACCCAGTACTTC
TRBJ2-1 TRBV5-6 - - CASSFLSISGAYNEQFF TGTGCCAGCAGCTTTCTCTCCATCTCGGGAGCCTACAATGAGCAGTTCTTC
TRBJ1-4 TRBV2 - few CASRGDATNEKLFF TGTGCCAGCAGGGGAGATGCAACTAATGAAAAACTGTTTTTT
TRBJ1-2 TRBV19 - - CASSIGRGSDGYTF TGTGCCAGTAGTATAGGTAGGGGGTCCGATGGCTACACCTTC
TRBJ1-4 TRBV19 TRBD1 - CASSTGQGFSEKLFF TGTGCCAGTAGTACAGGACAGGGGTTTTCTGAAAAACTGTTTTTT
TRBJ1-3 TRBV14 - - CASSQAKSGTIYF TGTGCCAGCAGCCAGGCAAAAAGCGGCACCATATATTTT
TRBJ2-5 TRBV5-6 TRBD2 once CASSLLAGSSDF TGTGCCAGCAGCTTGCTAGCGGGGAGCAGTGACTTC
TRBJ2-3 TRBV29-1 TRBD2 - CSAPRDSGGSGTQYF TGCAGCGCTCCCCGGGATAGCGGGGGTTCCGGTACGCAGTATTTT
TRBJ1-1 TRBV6-5 TRBD1 few CASSTLPGQGTEAFF TGTGCCAGCAGTACCCTCCCGGGACAGGGCACTGAAGCTTTCTTT
TRBJ2-7 TRBV19 TRBD1 - CASSPPGQGYEQYF TGTGCCAGTAGTCCACCGGGACAGGGATACGAGCAGTACTTC
TRBJ2-2 TRBV29-1 TRBD1 - CSVIQGAVGSGELFF TGCAGCGTGATCCAGGGGGCTGTTGGGTCCGGGGAGCTGTTTTTT
TRBJ2-2 TRBV6-4 TRBD1 - CASSEAGGASGELFF TGTGCCAGCAGTGAAGCAGGGGGCGCCTCCGGGGAGCTGTTTTTT
TRBJ2-1 TRBV4-1 - - CASSRAHNEQFF TGCGCCAGCAGCCGGGCCCACAATGAGCAGTTCTTC
TRBJ2-3 TRBV6-5 TRBD1 - CASRADRTYTDTQYF TGTGCCAGCAGGGCGGACAGGACTTACACAGATACGCAGTATTTT
TRBJ2-4 TRBV25-1 - - CASSDSRALNIQYF TGTGCCAGCAGTGACAGCAGGGCCCTAAACATTCAGTACTTC
TRBJ2-7 TRBV5-6 - - CASSLVVYAGEQYF TGTGCCAGCAGCTTGGTGGTCTACGCGGGGGAGCAGTACTTC
TRBJ1-6 TRBV21-1 - - CASSKEGVYNSPLHF TGTGCCAGCAGCAAAGAGGGAGTCTATAATTCACCCCTCCACTTT
TRBJ2-1 TRBV6-4 TRBD1 - CASSIQAGQGANEQFF TGTGCCAGCAGTATTCAGGCGGGACAGGGGGCCAATGAGCAGTTCTTC
TRBJ1-5 TRBV5-6 - - CASSLGRDQPQHF TGTGCCAGCAGCTTGGGGAGAGATCAGCCCCAGCATTTT
TRBJ1-2 TRBV19 TRBD1 once CASSISTGQNYGYTF TGTGCCAGTAGTATTAGTACGGGACAGAACTATGGCTACACCTTC
TRBJ1-2 TRBV19 - - CASTRSGYGYTF TGTGCCAGTACCCGGAGTGGGTATGGCTACACCTTC
TRBJ2-5 TRBV10-1 TRBD2 - CASSDLTSGDQETQYF TGCGCCAGCAGTGACCTCACTAGCGGGGATCAAGAGACCCAGTACTTC
TRBJ1-4 TRBV5-1 - - CASSLQPTESNEKLFF TGCGCCAGCAGCCTCCAACCGACAGAGAGTAATGAAAAACTGTTTTTT
TRBJ2-1 TRBV5-1 TRBD1 - CASSRMAGGILNEQFF TGCGCCAGCAGCCGCATGGCAGGGGGCATACTCAATGAGCAGTTCTTC
TRBJ1-2 TRBV4-1 - - CASSQEGLQNNYGYTF TGCGCCAGCAGCCAAGAAGGTTTACAGAATAACTATGGCTACACCTTC
TRBJ2-2 TRBV5-1 - - CASSRHRDTGELFF TGCGCCAGCAGCAGACACAGGGACACCGGGGAGCTGTTTTTT
TRBJ2-2 TRBV7-9 - - CASSHIGLLNTGELFF TGTGCCAGCAGCCACATCGGACTACTGAACACCGGGGAGCTGTTTTTT
TRBJ1-1 TRBV5-1 - - CASSPSGHPNTEAFF TGCGCCAGCAGCCCCTCGGGACACCCAAACACTGAAGCTTTCTTT
TRBJ2-1 TRBV12-3/TRBV12-4 - - CASSTGSYNEQFF TGTGCCAGCAGCACTGGCTCCTACAATGAGCAGTTCTTC
TRBJ1-1 TRBV3-1/TRBV3-2 - - CASSRRFEAFF TGTGCCAGCAGCCGTCGGTTTGAAGCTTTCTTT
TRBJ2-5 TRBV6-5 - - CASSYFRDNQETQYF TGTGCCAGCAGTTACTTCCGGGACAACCAAGAGACCCAGTACTTC
TRBJ2-1 TRBV3-1/TRBV3-2 TRBD2 - CASSHDGVAGGLSYNEQFF TGTGCCAGCAGCCACGACGGGGTAGCGGGGGGGCTTTCCTACAATGAGCAGTTCTTC
TRBJ2-7 TRBV10-3 - - CAIKDRTYEQYF TGTGCCATCAAGGACAGAACCTACGAGCAGTACTTC
TRBJ1-1 TRBV27 - - CASRIGWTANTEAFF TGTGCCAGCAGAATTGGTTGGACAGCGAACACTGAAGCTTTCTTT